This T cell receptor (beta chain) comes out of a study of T cell responses to AZD1222 COVID-19 vaccine. V shed 2 bases and J shed 5 bases, with 10 bases lying between them. The CDR3 consists of 14 residues. Looked up from germline, CDR1 is MNHEY and CDR2 is SVGEGT. Assay: immunoSEQ multiplex PCR; the TCRdb copy retains only in-frame clones and omits some. Of roughly 150,000 clones listed, approximately 88% are singletons. In this sample, this clone turned up once. Antigen specificity is unknown. The study's findings and limits: Just six AZD1222 recipients were seropositive at baseline. Spike-wide coverage was observed for vaccine-associated CD4 TCRs, with dominant responses at 160-218 and 743-854. Possibly, clonal diversity was underestimated; donors were largely white British and included more females.

The sequence came from an adult in good health. The V gene is TRBV6-2 or TRBV6-3, the J gene TRBJ1-5; possible D gene TRBD1, 5 bases. Sequencing was performed on peripheral blood, taken on day 0 of MenACWY control vaccination. The CDR3 DNA is TGTGCCAGCAGTTACGGGGCATTCTATCAGCCCCAGCATTTT. It encodes CASSYGAFYQPQHF.